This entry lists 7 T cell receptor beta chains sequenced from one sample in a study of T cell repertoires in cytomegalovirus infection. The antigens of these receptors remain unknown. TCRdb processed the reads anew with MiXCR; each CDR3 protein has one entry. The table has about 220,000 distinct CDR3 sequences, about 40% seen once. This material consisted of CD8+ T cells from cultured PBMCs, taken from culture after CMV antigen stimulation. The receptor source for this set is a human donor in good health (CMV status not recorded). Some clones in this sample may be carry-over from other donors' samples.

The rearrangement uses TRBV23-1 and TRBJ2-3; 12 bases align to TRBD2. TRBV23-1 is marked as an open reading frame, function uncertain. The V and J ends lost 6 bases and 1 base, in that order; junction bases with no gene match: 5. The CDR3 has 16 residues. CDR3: CASSRRLAGGTDTQYF. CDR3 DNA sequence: TGCGCCAGCAGCCGCAGACTAGCGGGGGGCACAGATACGCAGTATTTT.

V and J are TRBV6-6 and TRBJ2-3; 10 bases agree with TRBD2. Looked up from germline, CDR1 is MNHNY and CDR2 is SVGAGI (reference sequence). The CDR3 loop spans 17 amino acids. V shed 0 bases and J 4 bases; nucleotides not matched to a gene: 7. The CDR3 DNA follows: TGTGCCAGCAGTTACTCTCCTAGCGGGAGTACTGCAGATACGCAGTATTTT. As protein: CASSYSPSGSTADTQYF.

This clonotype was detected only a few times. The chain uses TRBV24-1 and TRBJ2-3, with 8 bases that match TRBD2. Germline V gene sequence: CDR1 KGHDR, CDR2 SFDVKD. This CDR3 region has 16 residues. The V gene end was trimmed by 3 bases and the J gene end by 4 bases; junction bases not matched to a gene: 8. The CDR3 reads CATSDGSGGQADTQYF. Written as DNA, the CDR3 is TGTGCCACCAGTGATGGGAGCGGGGGACAAGCAGATACGCAGTATTTT.

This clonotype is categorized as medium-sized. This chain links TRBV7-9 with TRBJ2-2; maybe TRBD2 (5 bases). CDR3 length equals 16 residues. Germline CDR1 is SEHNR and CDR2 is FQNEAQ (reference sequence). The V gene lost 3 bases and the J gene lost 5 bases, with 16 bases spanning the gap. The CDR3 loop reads CASSLRRGFTTGELFF. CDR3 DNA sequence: TGTGCCAGCAGCTTGCGTCGCGGGTTTACGACCGGGGAGCTGTTTTTT.

CDR3: CASSPRDSPHEQYF. The CDR3 nucleotides are TGTGCCAGCAGTCCCCGGGACAGCCCCCACGAGCAGTACTTC. The V call is TRBV28, the J call TRBJ2-7; 7 bases are shared with TRBD1. Germline loops: CDR1 MDHEN, CDR2 SYDVKM. CDR3 length: 14 residues. Trimming at V came to 5 bases and at J to 5 bases, leaving 9 bases not matched to a gene.

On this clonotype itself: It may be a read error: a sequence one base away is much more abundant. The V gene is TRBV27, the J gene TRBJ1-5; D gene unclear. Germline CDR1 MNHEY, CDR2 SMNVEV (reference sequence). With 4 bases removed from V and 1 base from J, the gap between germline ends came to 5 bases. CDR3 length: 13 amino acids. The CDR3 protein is CASSYDSNQPQHF. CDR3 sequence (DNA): TGTGCCAGCAGTTATGACAGCAATCAGCCCCAGCATTTT.

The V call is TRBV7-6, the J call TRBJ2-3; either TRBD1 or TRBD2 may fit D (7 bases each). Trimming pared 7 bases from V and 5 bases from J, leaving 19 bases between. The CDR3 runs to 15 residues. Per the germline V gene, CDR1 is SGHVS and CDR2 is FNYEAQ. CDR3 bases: TGTGCCAGCACCCTCGGGCCAGGGGGGGTAGATACGCAGTATTTT. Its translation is CASTLGPGGVDTQYF. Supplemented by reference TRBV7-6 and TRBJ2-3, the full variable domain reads GAGVSQSPRYKVTKRGQDVALRCDPISGHVSLYWYRQALGQGPEFLTYFNYEAQQDKSGLPNDRFSAERPEGSISTLTIQRTEQRDSAMYRCASTLGPGGVDTQYFGPGTRLTVL.